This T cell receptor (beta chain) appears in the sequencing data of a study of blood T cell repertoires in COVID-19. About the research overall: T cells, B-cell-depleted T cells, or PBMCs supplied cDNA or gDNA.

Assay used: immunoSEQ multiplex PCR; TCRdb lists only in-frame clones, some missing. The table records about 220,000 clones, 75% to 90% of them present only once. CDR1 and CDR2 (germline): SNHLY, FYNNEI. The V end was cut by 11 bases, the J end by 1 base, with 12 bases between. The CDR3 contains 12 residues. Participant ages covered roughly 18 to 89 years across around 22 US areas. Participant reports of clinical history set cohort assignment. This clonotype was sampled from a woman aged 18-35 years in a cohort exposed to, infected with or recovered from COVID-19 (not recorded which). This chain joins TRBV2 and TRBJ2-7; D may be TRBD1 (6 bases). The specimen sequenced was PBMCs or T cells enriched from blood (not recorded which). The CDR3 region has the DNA TGTGCCGTTCGGACAGAGTCCTACGAGCAGTACTTC. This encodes CAVRTESYEQYF.